The T cell receptor (beta chain) described here comes from a study of cytomegalovirus exposure and HLA in healthy donors. Looking at the study overall: Of over 300 genotyped donors, about 80% clustered with self-reported Caucasian donors.

Study-level findings and limits: A few CMV-associated chains were confirmed in vitro to be specific for CMV antigens.

A multiplex PCR was run with 60 Vbeta primers and 13 Jbeta primers. Sequencing was performed with immunoSEQ multiplex PCR; in TCRdb, only in-frame clones are kept and a portion is missing. The sample holds about 93,000 clones; nearly 80% are singletons and the top ten take under 4%. Remarks on this clone: Its specificity is not known.

Although they were nominally healthy when sampled, donors likely had unrecorded immune exposures. This TCR was recovered from a woman aged 40 to 50 in good health and CMV-seronegative. Sample: PBMCs.

The CDR3 loop reads CASSLASARARTQYF. For the CDR3, the DNA is TGTGCCAGCAGCTTAGCAAGCGCGCGGGCCAGGACCCAGTACTTC. This chain uses TRBV7-6 with TRBJ2-5, with TRBD2 as a possible D gene (5 bases). Trimming took 0 bases from V and 7 from J, leaving 15 bases between them. The CDR3 sequence is 15 residues long. The V gene's germline CDR1 is SGHVS and CDR2 FNYEAQ. Using reference TRBV7-6 and TRBJ2-5 for the parts outside the CDR3, the full variable domain is GAGVSQSPRYKVTKRGQDVALRCDPISGHVSLYWYRQALGQGPEFLTYFNYEAQQDKSGLPNDRFSAERPEGSISTLTIQRTEQRDSAMYRCASSLASARARTQYFGPGTRLLVL.